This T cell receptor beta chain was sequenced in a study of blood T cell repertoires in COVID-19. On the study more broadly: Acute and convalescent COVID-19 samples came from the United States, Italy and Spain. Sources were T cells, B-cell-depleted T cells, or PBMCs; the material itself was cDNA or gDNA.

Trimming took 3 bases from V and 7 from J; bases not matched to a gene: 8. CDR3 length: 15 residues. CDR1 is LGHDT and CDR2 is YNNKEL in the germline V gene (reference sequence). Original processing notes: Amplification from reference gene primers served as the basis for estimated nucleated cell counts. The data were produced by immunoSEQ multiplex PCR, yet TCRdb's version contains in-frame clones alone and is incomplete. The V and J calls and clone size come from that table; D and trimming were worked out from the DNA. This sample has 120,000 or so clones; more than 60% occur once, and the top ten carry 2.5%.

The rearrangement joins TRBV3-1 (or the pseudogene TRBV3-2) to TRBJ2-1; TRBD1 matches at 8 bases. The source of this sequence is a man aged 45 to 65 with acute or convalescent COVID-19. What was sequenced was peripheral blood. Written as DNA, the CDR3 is TGTGCCAGCAGCCAGGTGACAGGGGTGGGTAATGAGCAGTTCTTC. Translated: CASSQVTGVGNEQFF.